Below are 3 T cell receptor beta chains sequenced from a single sample in a study of metastatic and nonmetastatic thyroid tumors. No patient had received any treatment before thyroid surgery. TCRdb re-analyzed the PCR reads using MiXCR. Found here are more than 20,000 clones, about a fifth of them singletons; the top ten hold roughly 28%. The specimen was blood. These TCRs come from a female donor with papillary thyroid cancer or a benign thyroid nodule (not recorded which). Some clones in this sample may be carry-over from other donors' samples.

In its sample, this clone was seen many times. The V call is TRBV7-9, the J call TRBJ2-5; 9 nucleotides agree with TRBD1. The germline gives CDR1 SEHNR, CDR2 FQNEAQ (reference sequence). The CDR3 totals 15 residues. Unmatched junction bases numbered 9, after V lost 4 bases and J lost 6 bases. The CDR3 nucleotides are TGTGCCAGCAGCTCGGGACAGGGAAGCCCACAGACCCAGTACTTC. Translating gives CASSSGQGSPQTQYF. Combining the CDR3 with reference TRBV7-9 and TRBJ2-5 gives the whole variable domain DTGVSQNPRHKITKRGQNVTFRCDPISEHNRLYWYRQTLGQGPEFLTYFQNEAQLEKSRLLSDRFSAERPKGSFSTLEIQRTEQGDSAMYLCASSSGQGSPQTQYFGPGTRLLVL.

The V call is TRBV24-1, the J call TRBJ1-2; possibly TRBD1 for D (5 bases). CDR3 length equals 13 residues. Looked up from germline, CDR1 is KGHDR and CDR2 is SFDVKD. Trimming left V 4 bases short and J 5 bases short, with 10 bases between. CDR3 sequence reads: CATSEAGPYGYTF. CDR3 coding DNA: TGTGCCACCAGTGAGGCAGGGCCATATGGCTACACCTTC.

Judged by abundance, this clone is medium-sized. The V and J genes are TRBV9 and TRBJ1-1, with unresolved D. Between the trimmed V and J ends, which lost 6 bases and 0 bases, there was a span of 6 bases. The germline CDR1 and CDR2 sequences are SGDLS and YYNGEE. The CDR3 is 12 amino acids. Here the CDR3 reads CASTQVNTEAFF. CDR3 sequence (DNA): TGTGCCAGCACCCAGGTGAACACTGAAGCTTTCTTT.